The 2 T cell receptor beta chains below all came from one sample that was sequenced in a study of regulatory T cells in long-lasting Graves disease. Specified time point: persistent/refractory GD, antithyroid drugs over 5 years with positive TRAb. PBMC-extracted RNA yielded the TCR library. Library construction for TCR beta used iRepertoire HTBI primers and Arm-PCR of CDR3 regions. Via MiXCR, TCRdb re-called the multiplex PCR reads, giving one row per CDR3 protein. The profile covers around 450,000 distinct CDR3 sequences, with around a fifth appearing a single time and approximately 6.4% taken by the ten largest. This material consisted of peripheral blood mononuclear cells (PBMCs), taken when the disease was refractory, from a patient treated with antithyroid drugs. These receptors originate from a female donor with Graves disease.

In its sample, this clonotype was seen many times. The chain employs TRBV19 and TRBJ1-5; no clear D. The CDR3 is 17 amino acids. The V end was cut by 1 base, the J end by 0 bases, with 13 bases between. The germline gives CDR1 LNHDA, CDR2 SQIVND (reference sequence). CDR3 nucleotide sequence: TGTGCCAGTAGTATAGTCAGCCACCTTTCTAGCAATCAGCCCCAGCATTTT. Its translation is CASSIVSHLSSNQPQHF.

The chain recombines TRBV28 with TRBJ2-3, with D hard to call. The germline V gene encodes CDR1 MDHEN and CDR2 SYDVKM. V was clipped by 8 bases and J by 0 bases, with 6 bases between them. The CDR3 is made up of 12 amino acids. CDR3 nucleotide sequence: TGTGCCAGCGTGACTAGCACAGATACGCAGTATTTT. Translated: CASVTSTDTQYF.